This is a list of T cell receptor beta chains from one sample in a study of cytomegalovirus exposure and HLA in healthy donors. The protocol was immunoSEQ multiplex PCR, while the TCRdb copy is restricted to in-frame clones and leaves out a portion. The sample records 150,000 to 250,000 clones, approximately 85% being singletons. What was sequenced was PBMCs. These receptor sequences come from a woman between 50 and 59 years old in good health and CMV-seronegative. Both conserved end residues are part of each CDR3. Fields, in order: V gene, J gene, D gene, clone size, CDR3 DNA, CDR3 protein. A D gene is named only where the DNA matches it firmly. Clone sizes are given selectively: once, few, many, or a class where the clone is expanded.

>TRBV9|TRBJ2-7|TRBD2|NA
TGTGCCAGCAGCCCAATAAACCGACTAGCGAACCCCTACGAGCAGTACTTC
CASSPINRLANPYEQYF
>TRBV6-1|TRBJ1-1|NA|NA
TGTGCCAGCATGGGGGGTGCGTCCCGGGTCGCTTTCTTT
CASMGGASRVAFF
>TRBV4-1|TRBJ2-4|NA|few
TGCGCCAGCAGCCAAGGCCTAGCAGGCAAAAACATTCAGTACTTC
CASSQGLAGKNIQYF
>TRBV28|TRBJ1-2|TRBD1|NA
TGTGCCAGCTCGACAGGGGGAAACTATGGCTACACCTTC
CASSTGGNYGYTF
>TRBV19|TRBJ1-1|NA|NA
TGTGCCAGTAGTATCTTCAGGGGAGCTTTCTTT
CASSIFRGAFF
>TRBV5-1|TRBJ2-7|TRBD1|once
TGCGCCACTCGGGACAGCCAGTCCTACGAGCAGTACTTC
CATRDSQSYEQYF
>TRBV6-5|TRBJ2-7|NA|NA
TGTGCCAGCAGTTACTCCGGCGGAACCTACGAGCAGTACTTC
CASSYSGGTYEQYF
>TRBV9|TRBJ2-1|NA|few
TGTGCCAGCAGCATCTCGAAGCTGAATGCGGGGAACAATGAGCAGTTCTTC
CASSISKLNAGNNEQFF
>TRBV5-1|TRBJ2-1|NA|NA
TGCGCCAGCAGCTTGGTGGCGGGAACCAATGAGCAGTTCTTC
CASSLVAGTNEQFF
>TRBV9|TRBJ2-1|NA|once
TGTGCCAGCAGCCCCAGCGGGTATGAGCAGTTCTTC
CASSPSGYEQFF
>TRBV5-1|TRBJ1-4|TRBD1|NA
TGCGCCAGCAGCCCGACTTTACAGGGGGTTGGAAAACTGTTTTTT
CASSPTLQGVGKLFF
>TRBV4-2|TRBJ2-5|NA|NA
TGTGCCAGCAGCCAAGAGCAGGGGGGCCTGGAAGGGACCCAGTACTTC
CASSQEQGGLEGTQYF
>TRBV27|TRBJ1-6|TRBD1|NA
TGTGCCAGCAGTCCCAGGGGCCGGGACAGGGGGAATTCACCCCTCCACTTT
CASSPRGRDRGNSPLHF
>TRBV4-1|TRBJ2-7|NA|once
TGCGCCAGCAGCCAAGAAAGGAGGGGATCCTACGAGCAGTACTTC
CASSQERRGSYEQYF
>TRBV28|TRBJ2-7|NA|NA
TGTGCCAGCAGTAAGTCAGGAGTCCAGGGGCGTTTGTACGAGCAGTACTTC
CASSKSGVQGRLYEQYF
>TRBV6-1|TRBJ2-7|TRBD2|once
TGTGCCAGCAGTGGACTAGCGGGTCTCTACGAGCAGTACTTC
CASSGLAGLYEQYF
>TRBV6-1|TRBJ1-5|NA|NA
TGTGCCAGCAGTCGACGGGATCAGCCCCAGCATTTT
CASSRRDQPQHF
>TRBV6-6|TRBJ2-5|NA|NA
TGTGCCAGCAGTAACAGGGTCCAAGAGACCCAGTACTTC
CASSNRVQETQYF
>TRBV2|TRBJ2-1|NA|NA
TGTGCCAGCCAGTTAGCGCAGGAGTTAAATGAGCAGTTCTTC
CASQLAQELNEQFF
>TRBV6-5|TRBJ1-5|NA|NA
TGTGCCAGCAGTTACTCCTCGCCCGGTCAGCCCCAGCATTTT
CASSYSSPGQPQHF